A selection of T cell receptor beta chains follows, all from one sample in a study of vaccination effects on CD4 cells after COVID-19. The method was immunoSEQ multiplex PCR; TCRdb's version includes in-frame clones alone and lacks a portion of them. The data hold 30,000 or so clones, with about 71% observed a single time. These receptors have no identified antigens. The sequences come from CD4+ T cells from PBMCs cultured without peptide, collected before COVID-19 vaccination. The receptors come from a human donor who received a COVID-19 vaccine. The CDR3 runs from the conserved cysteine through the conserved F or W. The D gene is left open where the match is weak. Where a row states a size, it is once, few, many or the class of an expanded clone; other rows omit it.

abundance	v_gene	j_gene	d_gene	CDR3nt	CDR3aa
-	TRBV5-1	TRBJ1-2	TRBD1	TGCGCCAGCAGCCTCGGACAGGGGGCCCTTATCTATGGCTACACCTTC	CASSLGQGALIYGYTF
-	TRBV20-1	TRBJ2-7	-	TGCAGTGCTAGTCCCTATATCTACGAGCAGTACTTC	CSASPYIYEQYF
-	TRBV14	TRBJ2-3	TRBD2	TGTGCCAGCAGCCAAGGCAGCGGGAGGAACACAGATACGCAGTATTTT	CASSQGSGRNTDTQYF
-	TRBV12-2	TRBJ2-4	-	TGTGCAAGAAGGAGGCGGGTAGACATTCAGTACTTC	CARRRRVDIQYF
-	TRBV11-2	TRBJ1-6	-	TGTGCCAGCAGCTTAGGTCGCATTGCTGGTGGTTCACCCCTCCACTTT	CASSLGRIAGGSPLHF
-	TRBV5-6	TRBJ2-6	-	TGTGCCAGCAGCTCGTTCCAGTATGGCTTCTCTGGGGCCAACGTCCTGACTTTC	CASSSFQYGFSGANVLTF
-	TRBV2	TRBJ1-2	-	TGTGCCTCGGACGTCCGCTACCTTAACTATGGCTACACCTTC	CASDVRYLNYGYTF
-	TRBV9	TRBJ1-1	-	TGTGCCAGCACGAGGCGGGGTAGGAACACTGAAGCTTTCTTT	CASTRRGRNTEAFF
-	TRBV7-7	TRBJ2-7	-	TGTGCCAGCAGCTTAGCCACGGGGAGAGGGTCGGGCGAGCAGTACTTC	CASSLATGRGSGEQYF
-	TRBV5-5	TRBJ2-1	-	TGTGCCAGCAGCTTCGGCGGGGTCTACAATGAGCAGTTCTTC	CASSFGGVYNEQFF
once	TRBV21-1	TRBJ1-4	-	TGTGCCAGCAGCAGCGGGACAGGGAGAGAAAAACTGTTTTTT	CASSSGTGREKLFF
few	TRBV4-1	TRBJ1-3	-	TGCGCCAGCAGCCCACAGGGCCAGGGAGGAAACACCATATATTTT	CASSPQGQGGNTIYF
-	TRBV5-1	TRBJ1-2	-	TGCGCCAGCAGCTTCTCAACGGACAGTTCATCGGGCACCTTC	CASSFSTDSSSGTF